The next 2 T cell receptor beta chains were all read from a single sample in a study of vaccination and CD4 T cells after COVID-19. Sequencing of DNA taken from cultured CD4+ T cells relied on the Oncomine TCR Beta short-read assay. Each CDR3 protein gets one entry after TCRdb re-called the PCR reads with MiXCR. This sample has around 19,000 distinct CDR3 sequences, with roughly 70% found just once. The treatment: roughly 11-day PBMC culture with coronavirus spike peptide pools or control peptides (ViraFEST assay). Antigens of these TCRs are unknown. The sequenced material came from CD4+ T cells from blood, cultured in vitro. These receptors were collected from a human donor who had recovered from COVID-19.

The genes are TRBV20-1 and TRBJ2-5; TRBD1 matches at 8 bases. Germline lookup yields CDR1 DFQATT and CDR2 SNEGSKA (reference sequence). V lost 5 bases to trimming and J lost 5 bases; unmatched junction nucleotides: 16. This CDR3 comprises 16 residues. This CDR3 is CSAPNSGQGPVETQYF. In DNA, the CDR3 is TGCAGTGCTCCTAACTCCGGACAGGGTCCAGTGGAGACCCAGTACTTC.

V usage is TRBV6-1 and J usage is TRBJ1-2; perhaps TRBD1 as D (6 bases). The germline gives CDR1 MNHNS, CDR2 SASEGT. CDR3 length: 18 residues. The V and J ends lost 0 bases and 4 bases respectively, with 21 bases between them. The DNA of the CDR3 is TGTGCCAGCAGTGAAGCTTTTGTAACGGGGGCGGGTTCCTATGGCTACACCTTC. Translating it yields CASSEAFVTGAGSYGYTF.